These 2 T cell receptor beta chains were sequenced from one sample in a study of T cell responses to AZD1222 COVID-19 vaccine. Profiled with immunoSEQ multiplex PCR; TCRdb holds only in-frame clones, not every one. The sample shows 55,000 to 75,000 clones, roughly 86% of them seen only once. Sequences were derived from peripheral blood, sampled on day 0 of AZD1222 vaccination. The receptors derive from an adult in good health.

The V gene is TRBV7-9, the J gene TRBJ1-4; TRBD1 agrees at 7 bases. V was clipped by 3 bases and J by 2 bases; unmatched bases: 9. The germline V gene has CDR1 SEHNR and CDR2 FQNEAQ (reference sequence). This CDR3 is 17 amino acids long. The CDR3 DNA reads as TGTGCCAGCAGCTTTTCGGGAAGGGGGCGGACTAATGAAAAACTGTTTTTT. The encoded protein is CASSFSGRGRTNEKLFF.

CDR3 residues: CASSQGSNSNQPQHF. DNA for the CDR3: TGTGCCAGCAGCCAAGGGTCCAATAGCAATCAGCCCCAGCATTTT. The gene calls are TRBV4-2 and TRBJ1-5; D call uncertain. The CDR3 is 15 amino acids. Trimming removed 1 base from V and 0 bases from J, with 7 bases in between. Germline values: CDR1 LGHNA, CDR2 YNFKEQ.